One and the same sample provided the 13 T cell receptor beta chains below, sequenced in a study of molecular identifiers for immune sequencing clone quantification. Using its own MiXCR run on the PCR reads, TCRdb lists one record per CDR3 protein. Counted here are 60,000 to 70,000 distinct CDR3 sequences, roughly 18% occurring once; the ten biggest clones make up about 1.5%. The source material was naive CD8+ T cells from blood, with Jurkat cell RNA spiked in. As for subset: FACS-sorted CD8+CD4-CCR7+CD45RA+ naive T cells. Receptor source: a human donor in good health. Some libraries in this study had Jurkat cell RNA spiked in.

This clonotype showed up many times. The CDR3 DNA reads as TGCGCCAGCAGCCAAGGTCGGGAGCAGTACTTC. Its protein is CASSQGREQYF. This chain links TRBV4-1 with TRBJ2-7, with D unclear. The germline CDR1 and CDR2 sequences are MGHRA and YSYEKL. Deletions cut 1 base from V and 7 bases from J, with 5 bases between. The CDR3 loop spans 11 amino acids.

This clonotype was recorded once. The junction departs from the called germline gene at one end, perhaps through a read error. The chain is built from TRBV2 and TRBJ2-5; 12 bases agree with TRBD2. The CDR3 has 16 amino acids. Germline V gene lookup returns CDR1 SNHLY and CDR2 FYNNEI. DNA for the CDR3: TGTGTCAGCACCCTAGCGGGAGGGATGATGGAAGAGACCCAGTACTTC. Protein: CVSTLAGGMMEETQYF.

This clonotype has a handful of counts. A clone one base away is much larger, so this may be a read error. The chain carries TRBV11-2 and TRBJ2-6, with D tentatively TRBD1 or TRBD2 (5 bases each). Trimming removed 5 bases from V and 2 bases from J, with 22 bases in between. Germline V gene sequence: CDR1 SGHAT, CDR2 FQNNGV. The CDR3 totals 19 residues. This chain's CDR3 is CASSRFAPGRRTGANVLTF. The DNA of the CDR3 is TGTGCCAGCAGCCGATTTGCCCCGGGGCGTAGGACTGGGGCCAACGTCCTGACTTTC.

The chain recombines TRBV13 with TRBJ2-7; 7 bases line up with TRBD2. CDR1 and CDR2 from the germline V gene are PRHDT and FYEKMQ (reference sequence). V dropped 5 bases and J dropped 3; count of bases not matched to a gene: 7. CDR3 length equals 14 residues. Here the CDR3 DNA reads TGTGCCAGCAGCCCAAGGGCTAGCGGCTACGAGCAGTACTTC. This gives the protein CASSPRASGYEQYF.

As to this clonotype: This is likely a read error, given that the CDR3 carries no conserved phenylalanine or tryptophan at its end. The rearrangement uses TRBV5-6 and TRBJ2-7, with D hard to call. Per the germline V gene, CDR1 is SGHDT and CDR2 is YYEEEE. This CDR3 spans 14 amino acids. V was cut by 4 bases and J by 2 bases, with 13 bases left in between. The CDR3 DNA follows: TGTGCCAGCAGCGGGCCGGACGGTACCTACGAGCAGTACTTA. Residues: CASSGPDGTYEQYL.

This clonotype has at least ten counts. This sequence joins TRBV10-3 and TRBJ2-2; D gene uncertain. The CDR3 totals 12 residues. Trimming cost V 6 bases and J 2 bases, with 4 bases left between them. The germline gives CDR1 ENHRY, CDR2 SYGVKD. For the CDR3, the DNA is TGTGCCATCAGGGAAAACACCGGGGAGCTGTTTTTT. This gives the protein CAIRENTGELFF.

The table lists this clonotype with many counts. This chain links TRBV10-3 with TRBJ2-7, with 7 positions matching TRBD2. Losses at the gene ends were 7 bases for V and 0 bases for J; bases not matched to a gene: 9. Looked up from germline, CDR1 is ENHRY and CDR2 is SYGVKD. This CDR3 region has 15 residues. As DNA, the CDR3 is TGTGCCATCACGGTGTCGCGGGAGTTCTCCTACGAGCAGTACTTC. As protein: CAITVSREFSYEQYF.

This clonotype turned up a few times. The chain employs TRBV5-5 and TRBJ2-7; a weak D match, TRBD2 (6 bases). Germline CDR1 is SGHKS and CDR2 is YYEKEE (reference sequence). This CDR3 spans 17 amino acids. The V end lost 5 bases, the J end lost 2 bases, and 23 bases lay between the germline ends. CDR3 amino acids: CASRETPGRRTTYEQYF. The CDR3 region has the DNA TGTGCCAGCAGGGAGACTCCGGGACGGCGGACTACCTACGAGCAGTACTTC.

This clonotype was observed many times. The V and J genes are TRBV4-1 and TRBJ1-1; the D gene is possibly TRBD1 (6 bases). The CDR3 length is 13 residues. Germline V lookup: CDR1 MGHRA, CDR2 YSYEKL. V was pared by 4 bases and J by 6 bases, with 12 bases between. CDR3 in amino acids: CASSPGARAEAFF. The CDR3 DNA follows: TGCGCCAGCAGCCCGGGGGCACGTGCTGAAGCTTTCTTT.

This clonotype was picked up a small number of times. The rearrangement joins TRBV10-3 to TRBJ2-1; no clear D gene. CDR1 ENHRY and CDR2 SYGVKD come from the germline V gene. The CDR3 totals 17 residues. V was shortened by 0 bases and J by 2 bases, with 14 bases between the two germline ends. The CDR3 is CAISESIVTEPYNEQFF. DNA of the CDR3: TGTGCCATCAGTGAGTCGATTGTAACAGAACCCTACAATGAGCAGTTCTTC.

This clonotype was observed at least ten times. The chain carries TRBV7-9 and TRBJ2-2; no clear D. Looked up from germline, CDR1 is SEHNR and CDR2 is FQNEAQ (reference sequence). This CDR3 is 12 amino acids long. Between the trimmed V and J ends, which lost 0 bases and 4 bases, there was a span of 0 bases. The CDR3 DNA sequence: TGTGCCAGCAGCTTAGCCACCGGGGAGCTGTTTTTT. This encodes CASSLATGELFF.

The J gene is TRBJ2-1, the V gene TRBV27; D perhaps matches TRBD2 (5 bases). The V end lost 3 bases, the J end lost 4 bases, and 16 bases lay between the germline ends. The CDR3 extends over 16 amino acids. Germline lookup yields CDR1 MNHEY and CDR2 SMNVEV (reference sequence). The CDR3 region is CASSLSAGQPYNEQFF. Here the CDR3 DNA reads TGTGCCAGCAGTTTGTCCGCGGGCCAGCCATACAATGAGCAGTTCTTC.

The V call is TRBV19, the J call TRBJ1-1, with D possibly being TRBD1 (5 bases). The length of the CDR3 is 14 residues. The V and J ends lost 6 bases and 1 base respectively, with 12 bases between them. CDR1 is LNHDA, CDR2 SQIVND, per germline (reference sequence). The CDR3 sequence: CASSKGAWNTEAFF. In DNA form, the CDR3 reads TGTGCCAGTAGCAAAGGGGCCTGGAACACTGAAGCTTTCTTT.